This TCR beta chain derives from a study of blood T cells in healthy people across ages. Overall study results and limits: Per million T cells, the diversity of TCR beta decreased roughly linearly as age advanced. No conclusive comparison of naive versus antigen-experienced cells was possible with unsorted PBMCs.

A J-beta primer mix and a sample-barcoded 5' primer were used in a second PCR of about 7 to 12 cycles. TCRdb ran MiXCR on the 5' RACE reads and lists one entry per CDR3 protein. This table has about 2 million distinct CDR3 sequences, roughly 52% appearing once. About this clonotype itself: The antigen remains undetermined.

The clonotype originates from a woman in her thirties or forties in good health. Sequencing was done on a sample of blood.

The CDR3, as DNA: TGTGCCACCAGGCGTGGGGTAGCGGGTACTAATGAGCAGTTCTTC. Residues: CATRRGVAGTNEQFF. The V gene is TRBV7-6, the J gene TRBJ2-1; 7 bases are a match to TRBD2. Germline assignment: CDR1 SGHVS and CDR2 FNYEAQ. The ends lost 10 bases at V and 7 bases at J; junction bases unmatched: 16. This CDR3 contains 15 residues.